A single sample gave rise to the 9 T cell receptor beta chains below, sequenced in a study of blood T cells in healthy people across ages. With a J-beta primer mix and a sample-barcoded 5' primer, a second PCR ran roughly 6 to 11 cycles. TCRdb recomputed calls from the 5' RACE reads with MiXCR, one row per CDR3 protein. The sample yields about 720,000 distinct CDR3 sequences, approximately 25% seen once. The sample was also reused in another study, on T cells of mothers and their children.

The sequenced sample consisted of blood. These receptors were collected from a boy between 10 and 17 years old in good health.

The chain is built from TRBV20-1 and TRBJ2-7, with a possible D match to TRBD1 (5 bases). Germline V lookup: CDR1 DFQATT, CDR2 SNEGSKA (reference sequence). This CDR3 region has 13 residues. The V gene lost 5 bases and the J gene lost 3 bases, with 14 bases spanning the gap. DNA for the CDR3: TGCAGTGCTGGGGATGCGACAGACTACGAGCAGTACTTC. Protein: CSAGDATDYEQYF.

J is TRBJ2-5 and V is TRBV28, with 11 bases lining up with TRBD1. The CDR3 length is 17 residues. V gave up 5 bases and J gave up 5 bases; unmatched junction bases: 13. Per the germline V gene, CDR1 is MDHEN and CDR2 is SYDVKM. The CDR3 sequence: CASSTPWDRGIGETQYF. CDR3 bases: TGTGCCAGCAGTACTCCATGGGACAGGGGGATCGGTGAGACCCAGTACTTC.

The rearrangement links TRBV29-1 to TRBJ2-2; D may be TRBD1 or TRBD2 (6 bases each). The germline V gene encodes CDR1 SQVTM and CDR2 ANQGSEA. Trimming left V 4 bases short and J 6 bases short, with 18 bases between. The CDR3 spans 15 residues. CDR3 protein: CSVGEGGPGAGELFF. The CDR3 DNA reads TGCAGCGTTGGAGAGGGGGGCCCGGGGGCCGGGGAGCTGTTTTTT.

This clonotype has more than one count but fewer than ten. The V and J genes are TRBV5-1 and TRBJ2-5, with 9 bases lining up with TRBD1. This CDR3 spans 15 amino acids. V lost 4 bases and J lost 4; bases outside the gene matches: 8. Germline CDR1 and CDR2: SGHRS and YFSETQ. The CDR3 protein is CASSTQGALGETQYF. CDR3 coding DNA: TGCGCCAGCAGCACACAGGGGGCGCTGGGAGAGACCCAGTACTTC.

The rearrangement uses TRBV5-1 and TRBJ2-5, with 14 bases lining up with TRBD2. The CDR3 extends over 18 amino acids. The germline CDR1 and CDR2 sequences are SGHRS and YFSETQ. Trimming removed 2 bases from V and 4 bases from J; junction bases left unmatched: 10. This CDR3 is CASSFRPTSGRARETQYF. The DNA of the CDR3 is TGCGCCAGCAGCTTTCGGCCGACTAGCGGGAGGGCCAGAGAGACCCAGTACTTC.

There are a few counts of this clonotype. The CDR3 protein is CAISESPRQGTMNTEAFF. The CDR3 nucleotides read TGTGCCATCAGTGAGTCGCCGCGTCAGGGGACTATGAACACTGAAGCTTTCTTT. The V gene is TRBV10-3, the J gene TRBJ1-1, with D perhaps matching TRBD1 (6 bases). Trimming removed 0 bases from V and 0 bases from J, with 17 bases in between. The germline V gene encodes CDR1 ENHRY and CDR2 SYGVKD. CDR3 size: 18 residues.

The J gene is TRBJ1-3, the V gene TRBV2; a weak D match, TRBD1 (6 bases). The CDR3 loop spans 15 amino acids. Per the germline V gene, CDR1 is SNHLY and CDR2 is FYNNEI. Deletions cut 3 bases from V and 4 bases from J, with 13 bases between. In DNA, the CDR3 is TGTGCCAGCAGTGATCGGGGGGCGAGAGGAAACACCATATATTTT. Its protein is CASSDRGARGNTIYF.

In regard to this clonotype: The missing conserved phenylalanine or tryptophan at the end of this CDR3 makes a read error likely. The DNA is omitted, as the CDR3 cannot be located on it reliably, and the CDR3 follows TCRdb's listing. The genes are TRBV4-2 and TRBJ2-5; whether TRBD2, the table's D call, matches the DNA was not checked. The V gene's germline CDR1 is LGHNA and CDR2 YNFKEQ. The CDR3 is made up of 15 amino acids, end residues included. CDR3: CASSQGYGSSYELYS.

Only a few counts were recorded for this clonotype. Relative to the germline gene, one junction end is altered; a read error may explain this. The rearrangement joins TRBV20-1 to TRBJ2-1; 13 bases align to TRBD2. This CDR3 has 17 amino acids. Germline CDR1 DFQATT, CDR2 SNEGSKA (reference sequence). CDR3 nucleotides: TGCAGTGCTATACTAGCGGGAGGGACGAGCTCCTACAATAAGCAGTTCTTC. It encodes CSAILAGGTSSYNKQFF.